This TCR beta chain was captured in a study of blood T cells in healthy people across ages (dated by TCRdb to about 2015). For the wider study: Template switching captured roughly one uniquely barcoded TCR beta cDNA molecule per two T cells in model experiments. Donors of different ages were randomly distributed across sequencing lanes to avoid experimental bias. To track age-related changes in TCR beta repertoire diversity, the study relied on deep sequencing normalized with unique cDNA molecular identifiers. The donors were split into four age groups: young (average 16 years), middle-aged (about 40), aged (over 55) and long-lived (82). For two donors (one aged 18 to 29 and one aged 80 or older), the study analyzed two additional independent replicas of 1 million unique cDNA reads from the same blood draw.

The CDR3 holds 18 amino acids from the cysteine to the phenylalanine. Only the CDR3 portion is preserved as DNA: 54 bases, with reading frame beginning at the first base. Trimming costs V 7 bases and J 2 bases, and their ends lie 20 bases apart. From the germline V gene, CDR1 is KGHDR and CDR2 is SFDVKD. The library was made by 5' RACE. The data were produced on an Illumina HiSeq 2500. A second PCR of 7 to 11 cycles was performed with a sample-barcoded 5' primer and a J-beta primer mix. A template-switch 5' adaptor carrying 12 random nucleotides introduced a unique molecular identifier onto each TCR beta cDNA molecule. Each sample yielded at least 2.5 million CDR3-containing paired-end reads. First-strand cDNA synthesis was performed from all RNA using the Mint cDNA synthesis kit, with priming by a TRBC-specific oligonucleotide. After uracil-DNA glycosylase treatment, a first 18-cycle PCR used universal primers M1SS and BC2_uni_R on all cDNA. The published analysis was carried out like this. Normalization of each sample was performed by random selection of 1 million high-quality reads, each carrying a distinct molecular identifier. Reads sharing molecular identifiers were discarded rather than binned into consensus sequences. MiTCR, with a Q25 quality threshold and the strictest error-elimination algorithm, was used for CDR3 identification, clonotype clustering and error correction. A nonparametric unseen species model with Euler transformation was used to estimate lower-bound total TCR beta diversity. TCRdb reran the public reads through fastp at Q25 and MiXCR, keeping productive beta chains. For every CDR3 protein sequence, its rows merge into one entry that carries the most common genes and DNA. Here the V and J calls rest on TCRdb's processing, not on the authors' analysis. For this sample the table gives about 1.8 million distinct CDR3 sequences, of which about 49% were detected only once. Roughly 2% of the sample is held by the ten biggest clonotypes.

On the study overall, not on this receptor specifically: Observed TCR beta diversity correlated strongly with the percentage of naive T cells measured by flow cytometry. Bulk unsorted PBMC profiling prevented conclusive comparison of naive and antigen-experienced compartments. Compared with the aged group, more naive CD4+ T cells, fewer expanded clones and increased TCR diversity were shown by the long-lived group, suggesting age selection. Total diversity estimates from one million sequenced T cells were considered lower bounds and underestimates. As age increased, observed TCR beta diversity per million T cells dropped in a roughly linear way, and a significant reduction was already evident by age about 36. Donor CMV infection status was unknown, potentially confounding age-related changes in expanded clonotypes.

Concerning this clonotype: Its antigen remains unidentified. Base qualities were left out, and no much larger clone turns up one base away.

Donors were 30 to 45 systemically healthy Caucasian individuals from Russia aged roughly 6 to 95 years. Each donor gave ten milliliters of peripheral blood, collected into EDTA-treated Vacutainer tubes. Ficoll-Paque density-gradient centrifugation was used to isolate PBMCs, with at least 7 million per sample. Trizol reagent was used to extract total RNA from PBMCs, with at least 6 micrograms per sample. Naive CD45RAhigh/CD27high T cell percentages were measured by flow cytometry on a PBMC aliquot from every donor. The source is a woman between 35 and 50 years old in good health. Sequencing was performed on blood. The rearrangement joined TRBV24-1 to TRBJ2-6, with the D gene not confidently named. CDR3 region: CATRGPEPSLPGANVLTF. The bases read TGTGCCACCAGGGGTCCAGAACCTTCCCTTCCTGGGGCCAACGTCCTGACTTTC.